The TCR beta chain under discussion was sequenced for a study of T-cell reconstitution after alpha-beta-depleted transplantation in children. For TCRbeta, the library was prepared with unique molecular identifiers. MiXCR, applied by TCRdb to the PCR reads, yields one record per CDR3 protein. Among a few hundred thousand distinct CDR3 sequences listed, 9.9% were seen once. V shed 3 bases and J 5 bases; nucleotides not matched to a gene: 12. The CDR3 runs 17 residues. Germline CDR1 reads LNHNV; CDR2 reads YYDKDF (reference sequence). The receptor was isolated from a human donor who donated a stem cell graft to a child with SCID. The chain combines TRBV15 with TRBJ2-1; 8 positions agree with TRBD2. Material: PBMCs from the stem cell graft donor, obtained from the stem cell graft. CDR3 in amino acids: CATSRDLGAGGNNEQFF. The CDR3 DNA reads TGTGCCACCAGCAGGGACCTTGGTGCGGGGGGTAACAATGAGCAGTTCTTC.